The source of this T cell receptor beta chain is a study of blood T cell repertoires in COVID-19. Across the whole study: The United States, Italy and Spain provided the acute and convalescent COVID-19 samples. The analysed material was cDNA or gDNA that came from T cells, B-cell-depleted T cells, or PBMCs.

In the original analysis: Estimated nucleated cell counts came from reference gene primer amplification. The table came from immunoSEQ multiplex PCR; TCRdb's copy has only in-frame clones and leaves some out. D and trimming come from the DNA, and the V and J calls and clone size come from that table. The sample lists about 35,000 clones, less than 80% occurring once. The CDR3 has 14 residues. Unmatched junction bases numbered 5, after V lost 4 bases and J lost 5 bases. Germline CDR1 reads SGHVS; CDR2 reads FQNEAQ. Specimen: peripheral blood. The TCR was taken from a man older than 75 with acute or convalescent COVID-19. This chain connects TRBV7-8 to TRBJ2-5, with 9 bases that match TRBD2. Here the CDR3 reads CASSSAGGVETQYF. The CDR3 coding sequence is TGTGCCAGCAGCTCAGCGGGGGGTGTGGAGACCCAGTACTTC.